This is a list of T cell receptor beta chains from one sample in a study of identical twins. TCRdb analysed the 5' RACE reads with MiXCR anew, one entry per CDR3 protein. The data contain 260,000 or so distinct CDR3 sequences, around 7.6% of them singletons. The data also belong to a second study, concerning yellow fever vaccine responses in identical twins.

Sequencing input: CD8+ T cells sorted from blood. These receptors were collected from a woman aged 18-29 years in good health. CDR3s include the opening cysteine and the closing phenylalanine or tryptophan. Each record gives: D gene, J gene, V gene, CDR3 protein. D genes are given only for firm matches.

>.|TRBJ1-1|TRBV7-9
CASSLDGGVTEAFF
>.|TRBJ2-4|TRBV4-1
CASSQFVGRGGVGKNIQYF
>TRBD1|TRBJ2-3|TRBV3-1
CASSQGLPGQGTTDTQYF
>TRBD2|TRBJ2-3|TRBV9
CASSAPTSAQYF
>.|TRBJ1-5|TRBV7-2
CASSPGTVSNQPQHF
>TRBD2|TRBJ2-1|TRBV7-9
CPSSLLAGVEKNEQFF
>TRBD1|TRBJ2-1|TRBV10-1
CASGPFSGQGGQQFF
>.|TRBJ2-7|TRBV29-1
CSVDDAYEQYF
>TRBD2|TRBJ2-1|TRBV7-9
CASSGERGSSYNEQFF
>.|TRBJ2-3|TRBV28
CASSRGPDTQYF
>TRBD2|TRBJ2-3|TRBV7-2
CASSSSGKRDTQYF
>.|TRBJ2-2|TRBV21-1
CASSTQLGPNTNTGELFF
>.|TRBJ2-7|TRBV25-1
CASSVAASSYEQYF
>TRBD2|TRBJ2-1|TRBV20-1
CSAPGGLAGGFVGVEQFF
>TRBD1|TRBJ2-5|TRBV20-1
CSARDDQGVKETQYF
>TRBD2|TRBJ2-3|TRBV20-1
CSASEREETLWTDTQYF
>.|TRBJ1-5|TRBV14
CASSLTDYSNQPQHF
>TRBD2|TRBJ2-1|TRBV3-1
CASSQDPRTRAYNEQFF
>TRBD2|TRBJ2-1|TRBV10-3
CAISELGGTSVYNEQFF
>.|TRBJ1-6|TRBV5-1
CASSLVEGGGAWNSPLHF
>.|TRBJ2-1|TRBV10-2
CASSDSLASYNEQFF
>.|TRBJ1-1|TRBV3-1
CASSRNPEGGGKNTEAFF
>.|TRBJ1-5|TRBV5-1
CASSQPERSNQPQHF
>.|TRBJ2-5|TRBV5-8
CASSWKYGGQETQYF
>.|TRBJ1-5|TRBV29-1
CSVQTTHSNQPQHF
>TRBD1|TRBJ2-5|TRBV25-1
CASSEYRGQGPQETQYF
>.|TRBJ1-4|TRBV13
CASSAQGRNEKLFF
>.|TRBJ1-1|TRBV9
CASSAGYVSTEAFF
>.|TRBJ2-1|TRBV7-9
CASSPSGEQFF
>.|TRBJ2-3|TRBV20-1
CSARDQRGRRLTDTQYF
>.|TRBJ2-1|TRBV9
CASSVEFQVDEQFF
>.|TRBJ2-2|TRBV20-1
CSARALGRGPELLTGELFF
>TRBD2|TRBJ2-3|TRBV5-5
CASSLGLAGGPDTQYF
>TRBD2|TRBJ2-3|TRBV20-1
CSARSGRAGGPADTQYF
>.|TRBJ2-7|TRBV7-9
CASSLVSYEQYF
>.|TRBJ1-5|TRBV6-1
CASSEWNQPQHF
>.|TRBJ2-1|TRBV28
CASSFERDNEQFF
>.|TRBJ2-7|TRBV12-3/TRBV12-4
CASSLLRGDEQYF
>.|TRBJ2-7|TRBV20-1
CSARPRPGRYEQYF
>.|TRBJ2-5|TRBV5-5
CASSQRYDLRETQYF
>.|TRBJ1-6|TRBV9
CASSVKELGSPLHF
>TRBD2|TRBJ2-5|TRBV6-1
CASSVRLAGSSQETQYF
>.|TRBJ2-1|TRBV28
CASSLSRTNEQFF
>TRBD1|TRBJ2-5|TRBV6-5
CASSYEWGRGQETQYF
>.|TRBJ2-7|TRBV4-1
CASSQEALAVSSYEQYF
>TRBD1|TRBJ2-3|TRBV5-1
CASSLRDRVSASVTDTQYF
>TRBD1|TRBJ1-6|TRBV7-9
CASSRRQGGSPLHF